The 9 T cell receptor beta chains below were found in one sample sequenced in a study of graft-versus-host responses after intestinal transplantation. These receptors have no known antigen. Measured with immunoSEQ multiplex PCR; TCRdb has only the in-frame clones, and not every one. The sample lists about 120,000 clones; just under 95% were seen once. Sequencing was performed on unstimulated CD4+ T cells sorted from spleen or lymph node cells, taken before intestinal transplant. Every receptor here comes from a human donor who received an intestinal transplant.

CDR3 nucleotide sequence: TGCAGCGGACAGGGCGTCGCAGATACGCAGTATTTT. Protein sequence: CSGQGVADTQYF. V and J are TRBV29-1 and TRBJ2-3, with 7 positions matching TRBD1. Germline CDR1 SQVTM, CDR2 ANQGSEA. The J segment lost 4 bases and the V segment lost 7 bases, leaving 5 bases of the junction unmatched. CDR3 length equals 12 residues.

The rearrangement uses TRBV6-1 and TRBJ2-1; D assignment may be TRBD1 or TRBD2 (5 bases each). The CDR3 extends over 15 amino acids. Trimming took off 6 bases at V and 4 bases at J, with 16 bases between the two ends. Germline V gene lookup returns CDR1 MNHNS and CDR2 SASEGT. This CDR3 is CASSRAGTEYNEQFF. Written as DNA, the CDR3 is TGTGCCAGCAGCCGGGCCGGGACGGAATACAATGAGCAGTTCTTC.

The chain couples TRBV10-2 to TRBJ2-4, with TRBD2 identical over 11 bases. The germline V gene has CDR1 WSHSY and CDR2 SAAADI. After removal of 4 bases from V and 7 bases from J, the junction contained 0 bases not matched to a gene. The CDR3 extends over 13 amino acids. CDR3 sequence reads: CASSVAGGNIQYF. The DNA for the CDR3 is TGCGCCAGCAGTGTAGCGGGGGGGAACATTCAGTACTTC.

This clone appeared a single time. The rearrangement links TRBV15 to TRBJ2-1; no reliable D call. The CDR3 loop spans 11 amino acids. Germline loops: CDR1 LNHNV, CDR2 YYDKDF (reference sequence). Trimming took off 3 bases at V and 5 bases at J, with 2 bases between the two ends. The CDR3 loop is CATSRNNEQFF. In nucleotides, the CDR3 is TGTGCCACCAGCAGGAACAATGAGCAGTTCTTC.

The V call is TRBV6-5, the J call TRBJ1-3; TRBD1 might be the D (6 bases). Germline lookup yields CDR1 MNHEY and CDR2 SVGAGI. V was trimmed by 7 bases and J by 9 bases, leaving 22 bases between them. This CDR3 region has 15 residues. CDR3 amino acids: CASNRAGAHEITIYF. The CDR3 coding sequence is TGTGCCAGCAACAGGGCAGGGGCCCACGAAATCACCATATATTTT.

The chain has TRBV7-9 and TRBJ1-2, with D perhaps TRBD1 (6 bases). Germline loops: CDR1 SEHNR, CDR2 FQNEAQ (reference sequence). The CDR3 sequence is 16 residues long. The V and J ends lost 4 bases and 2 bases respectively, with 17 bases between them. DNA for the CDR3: TGTGCCAGCAGCTCAACATGGCCACAGGGAAACTATGGCTACACCTTC. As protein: CASSSTWPQGNYGYTF.

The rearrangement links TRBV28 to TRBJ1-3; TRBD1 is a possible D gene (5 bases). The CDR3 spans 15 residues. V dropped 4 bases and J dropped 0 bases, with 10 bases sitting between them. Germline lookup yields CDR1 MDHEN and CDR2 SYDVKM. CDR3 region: CASSSWGGSGNTIYF. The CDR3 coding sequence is TGTGCCAGCAGTTCCTGGGGCGGCTCTGGAAACACCATATATTTT. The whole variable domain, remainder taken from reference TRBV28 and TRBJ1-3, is DVKVTQSSRYLVKRTGEKVFLECVQDMDHENMFWYRQDPGLGLRLIYFSYDVKMKEKGDIPEGYSVSREKKERFSLILESASTNQTSMYLCASSSWGGSGNTIYFGEGSWLTVV.

DNA for the CDR3: TGTGCCAGCAGTGAGCGGGTAGGGTCCGGCTACACCTTC. It is translated as CASSERVGSGYTF. J is TRBJ1-2 and V is TRBV2; D gene uncertain. Looked up from germline, CDR1 is SNHLY and CDR2 is FYNNEI. CDR3 length equals 13 residues. The germline V and J ends were trimmed by 3 bases and 8 bases, with 13 bases remaining between them.

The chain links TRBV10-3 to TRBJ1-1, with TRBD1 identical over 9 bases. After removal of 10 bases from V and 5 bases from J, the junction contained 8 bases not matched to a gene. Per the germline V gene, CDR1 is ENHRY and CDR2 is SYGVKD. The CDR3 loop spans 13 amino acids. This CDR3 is CATSDRGGTEAFF. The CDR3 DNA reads TGTGCCACCTCGGACAGGGGTGGGACTGAAGCTTTCTTT.